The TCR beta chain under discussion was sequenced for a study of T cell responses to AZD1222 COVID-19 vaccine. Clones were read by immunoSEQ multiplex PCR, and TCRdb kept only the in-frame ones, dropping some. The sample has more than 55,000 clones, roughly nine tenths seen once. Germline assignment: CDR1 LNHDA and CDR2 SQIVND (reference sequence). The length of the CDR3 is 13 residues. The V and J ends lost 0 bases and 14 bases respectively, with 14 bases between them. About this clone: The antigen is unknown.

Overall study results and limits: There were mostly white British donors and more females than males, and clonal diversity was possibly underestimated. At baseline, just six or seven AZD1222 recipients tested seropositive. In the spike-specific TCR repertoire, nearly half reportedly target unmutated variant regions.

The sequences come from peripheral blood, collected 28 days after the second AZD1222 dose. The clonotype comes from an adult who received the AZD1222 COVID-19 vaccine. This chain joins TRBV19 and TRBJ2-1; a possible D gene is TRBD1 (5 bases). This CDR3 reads CASSIDPWGWEFF. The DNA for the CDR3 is TGTGCCAGTAGTATAGATCCCTGGGGCTGGGAGTTCTTC.